Below are 27 T cell receptor beta chains sequenced from a single sample in a study of naive and memory T cell subsets. Both TRBC1 and TRBC2 were covered by a beta constant-region primer of two equimolar oligonucleotides. TCRdb processed the UMI-ligation and nested PCR reads anew with MiXCR; each CDR3 protein has one entry. This table has 81,000 or so distinct CDR3 sequences, approximately 6.5% appearing once. The sequencing sample was made of central memory CD4+ T cells from blood. These TCRs come from a human donor in good health.

This clonotype was detected ten times or more. This CDR3 reads CSASRSTAGSPLHF. CDR3 nucleotide sequence: TGCAGTGCTAGCCGGTCGACAGCGGGTTCACCCCTCCACTTT. The gene calls are TRBV20-1 and TRBJ1-6; D is possibly TRBD1 (5 bases). Looked up from germline, CDR1 is DFQATT and CDR2 is SNEGSKA (reference sequence). V was shortened by 3 bases and J by 9 bases, with 15 bases between the two germline ends. The CDR3 runs 14 residues.

This clonotype has ten or more counts. The V call is TRBV6-2 or TRBV6-3, the J call TRBJ1-5, with D maybe TRBD1 (5 bases). Germline lookup yields CDR1 MNHEY and CDR2 SVGEGT. V lost 2 bases, J lost 5 bases, and 16 bases lay in between. This CDR3 has 16 residues. The CDR3 nucleotides are TGTGCCAGCAGTTACGGTACAGGTCTCTGGTATCAGCCCCAGCATTTT. This sequence encodes CASSYGTGLWYQPQHF.

The chain combines TRBV30 with TRBJ2-1; a possible D gene is TRBD2 (5 bases). V lost 8 bases and J 0 bases, leaving 11 bases between the germline ends. Germline CDR1 is GTSNPN and CDR2 is SVGIG (reference sequence). The CDR3 consists of 13 residues. The chain's CDR3 is CARRGRSYNEQFF. DNA for the CDR3: TGTGCCCGGCGAGGGCGCTCCTACAATGAGCAGTTCTTC.

This clonotype was observed a few times. The chain recombines TRBV6-2 or TRBV6-3 with TRBJ2-4; 12 bases map to TRBD2. V lost 4 bases, J lost 10 bases, and 11 bases stayed unmatched. This CDR3 region has 16 residues. The V gene's germline CDR1 is MNHEY and CDR2 SVGEGT. This CDR3 is CASSSDGTSGSKIQYF. The DNA of the CDR3 is TGTGCCAGCAGTTCCGATGGGACTAGCGGGTCCAAGATTCAGTACTTC.

This clonotype was detected many times. This chain links TRBV18 with TRBJ2-7; maybe TRBD2 (6 bases). Deletions cut 2 bases from V and 3 bases from J, with 17 bases between. The CDR3 covers 16 residues. Germline CDR1 is KGHSH and CDR2 is LQKENI. The CDR3, as DNA: TGTGCCAGCTCACCATACGTTAGCGGCCAGAGCTACGAGCAGTACTTC. This translates into CASSPYVSGQSYEQYF.

This clonotype was seen many times. This rearrangement joins TRBV27 to TRBJ1-1; 7 bases match TRBD1. Germline-derived CDR1 and CDR2 are MNHEY and SMNVEV (reference sequence). CDR3 size: 15 residues. V dropped 5 bases and J dropped 4; count of bases not matched to a gene: 10. In DNA form, the CDR3 reads TGTGCCAGCAGTCCGATGACAGGGCGGAGCACTGAAGCTTTCTTT. This encodes CASSPMTGRSTEAFF.

This clonotype was counted a few times. The chain combines TRBV24-1 with TRBJ2-1; 8 bases fit TRBD1. In germline, CDR1 is KGHDR, CDR2 SFDVKD. This CDR3 has 13 amino acids. With 6 bases clipped from V and 8 bases from J, the junction kept 5 bases outside the gene matches. DNA of the CDR3: TGTGCCACCAGTTGGACAGGGATCGATGAGCAGTTCTTC. Amino acid sequence: CATSWTGIDEQFF.

This chain uses TRBV12-3 or TRBV12-4 with TRBJ1-1; TRBD1 is a possible D gene (6 bases). Trimming stripped 6 bases from V and 5 bases from J, with 19 bases between. The CDR3 length is 15 residues. CDR3 in amino acids: CASSRNAGTTTEAFF. CDR3 DNA: TGTGCCAGCAGCCGGAATGCCGGGACAACGACTGAAGCTTTCTTT.

The table lists this clonotype with many counts. The chain is built from TRBV2 and TRBJ2-5; D is possibly TRBD2 (5 bases). This CDR3 is 14 amino acids long. The V end was cut by 6 bases, the J end by 7 bases, with 18 bases between. Per germline, CDR1 SNHLY and CDR2 FYNNEI. The CDR3 DNA reads as TGTGCCAGCAGCCCGCAGGCGGGCTCAAGGACCCAGTACTTC. Translated: CASSPQAGSRTQYF.

This clonotype has at least ten counts. The chain is built from TRBV7-2 and TRBJ1-2; TRBD1 matches 7 bases. This CDR3 has 13 amino acids. Germline V gene lookup returns CDR1 SGHTA and CDR2 FQGNSA. V shed 7 bases, J shed 6 bases, and the junction held 8 bases outside the gene matches. The CDR3 DNA sequence: TGTGCCAGCACGGAAGACAGGGTCCATGGCTACACCTTC. This encodes CASTEDRVHGYTF.

This clonotype was detected ten times or more. This rearrangement joins TRBV6-5 to TRBJ2-6; 8 nucleotides line up with TRBD2. The J segment lost 3 bases and the V segment lost 10 bases, leaving 11 bases of the junction unmatched. CDR1 is MNHEY and CDR2 is SVGAGI in the germline V gene. The CDR3 extends over 16 amino acids. The CDR3 DNA follows: TGTGCCACCTCCCGGGAGGGGCCCCGTGGGGCCAACGTCCTGACTTTC. Protein sequence: CATSREGPRGANVLTF.

This clonotype was detected ten times or more. The chain is built from TRBV12-3 or TRBV12-4 and TRBJ2-3; D remains unclear. Trimming pared 3 bases from V and 9 bases from J, leaving 10 bases between. The CDR3 covers 12 residues. This CDR3 reads CASSFGSQTQYF. The CDR3 DNA reads TGTGCCAGCAGTTTCGGAAGTCAGACGCAGTATTTT.

This clonotype was seen only a few times. V is TRBV27 and J is TRBJ2-1, with D unclear. V lost 2 bases and J 6 bases, leaving 14 bases between the germline ends. This CDR3 comprises 15 residues. The germline gives CDR1 MNHEY, CDR2 SMNVEV (reference sequence). CDR3 nucleotides: TGTGCCAGCAGTTTAAAGGCTATTAAGGGCAATGAGCAGTTCTTC. This codes for CASSLKAIKGNEQFF.

This clonotype has at least ten counts. The chain carries TRBV12-3 or TRBV12-4 and TRBJ2-5; 11 positions match TRBD1. V shed 7 bases and J 3 bases; nucleotides not matched to a gene: 7. The CDR3 runs to 15 residues. The CDR3 DNA follows: TGTGCCAGCACCGAGGGACAGGGGGGAAAAGAGACCCAGTACTTC. Protein product: CASTEGQGGKETQYF.

The V and J genes are TRBV7-2 and TRBJ2-7, with 9 bases that match TRBD2. Trimming at V came to 2 bases and at J to 4 bases, leaving 15 bases not matched to a gene. Per the germline V gene, CDR1 is SGHTA and CDR2 is FQGNSA. CDR3 length: 18 residues. The CDR3 DNA reads TGTGCCAGCAGCTTAAAGTCGGAGCTAGCGGGAACGAAGTACGAGCAGTACTTC. Translated, it gives CASSLKSELAGTKYEQYF.

This clonotype came up many times. The chain has TRBV28 and TRBJ2-4; tentatively, D is TRBD1 (6 bases). V was clipped by 5 bases and J by 7 bases, with 12 bases between them. The V gene's germline CDR1 is MDHEN and CDR2 SYDVKM. This CDR3 is 13 amino acids long. In DNA form, the CDR3 reads TGTGCCAGCAGTGCATCCAGGGGTAACATTCAGTACTTC. Encoded protein: CASSASRGNIQYF.

This clonotype was picked up a small number of times. The chain combines TRBV7-2 with TRBJ2-2, with D tentatively TRBD1 (5 bases). V lost 5 bases to trimming and J lost 8 bases, with 21 bases between them. The CDR3 covers 16 residues. Per germline, CDR1 SGHTA and CDR2 FQGNSA. CDR3 residues: CASSPSEDIRGGELFF. The CDR3 nucleotides are TGTGCCAGCAGCCCTTCAGAGGACATACGCGGTGGGGAGCTGTTTTTT.

This clonotype was seen ten or more times. CDR3 loop: CASSWSGSSPLHF. The CDR3 DNA sequence: TGTGCCAGCAGCTGGAGCGGGAGTTCACCCCTCCACTTT. The genes are TRBV5-5 and TRBJ1-6, with no clear D. V was shortened by 3 bases and J by 9 bases, with 10 bases between the two germline ends. This CDR3 is built from 13 residues. Germline lookup yields CDR1 SGHKS and CDR2 YYEKEE (reference sequence). Drawing the rest from reference TRBV5-5 and TRBJ1-6, the complete variable domain is DAGVTQSPTHLIKTRGQQVTLRCSPISGHKSVSWYQQVLGQGPQFIFQYYEKEERGRGNFPDRFSARQFPNYSSELNVNALLLGDSALYLCASSWSGSSPLHFGNGTRLTVT.

This clonotype was detected ten times or more. The V call is TRBV7-2, the J call TRBJ2-7; 7 bases fit TRBD2. The J segment lost 7 bases and the V segment lost 4 bases, leaving 10 bases of the junction unmatched. Germline assignment: CDR1 SGHTA and CDR2 FQGNSA. The CDR3 sequence is 14 residues long. The CDR3 is CASSSERGLGEQYF. CDR3 DNA sequence: TGTGCCAGCAGCTCCGAGCGGGGTCTGGGGGAGCAGTACTTC.

This clonotype was observed many times. J is TRBJ1-1 and V is TRBV29-1; no clear D. Trimming took off 4 bases at V and 5 bases at J, with 11 bases between the two ends. The CDR3 extends over 12 amino acids. Germline CDR1 and CDR2: SQVTM and ANQGSEA. CDR3 amino acids: CSVGHSETEAFF. The CDR3 DNA reads TGCAGCGTTGGTCACTCCGAGACTGAAGCTTTCTTT. The whole variable domain, filled in from reference TRBV29-1 and TRBJ1-1, reads SAVISQKPSRDICQRGTSLTIQCQVDSQVTMMFWYRQQPGQSLTLIATANQGSEATYESGFVIDKFPISRPNLTFSTLTVSNMSPEDSSIYLCSVGHSETEAFFGQGTRLTVV.

This rearrangement joins TRBV19 to TRBJ2-7; D might be TRBD1 (5 bases). CDR1 and CDR2 (germline): LNHDA, SQIVND (reference sequence). The CDR3 loop spans 14 amino acids. Trimming left V 3 bases short and J 5 bases short, with 14 bases between. CDR3 DNA sequence: TGTGCCAGTAGTATTGGAAGGGGTTGGGACGAGCAGTACTTC. As protein: CASSIGRGWDEQYF.

This clonotype came up many times. V is TRBV29-1 and J is TRBJ1-2, with TRBD1 matching 9 bases. The V segment lost 4 bases and the J segment 5 bases; nucleotides outside the gene matches: 5. From germline, CDR1 is SQVTM and CDR2 ANQGSEA. The CDR3 sequence is 13 residues long. CDR3 region: CSVGTGALYGYTF. The CDR3 coding sequence is TGCAGCGTTGGGACAGGGGCCTTGTATGGCTACACCTTC. The full variable domain, with the rest looked up from reference TRBV29-1 and TRBJ1-2, is SAVISQKPSRDICQRGTSLTIQCQVDSQVTMMFWYRQQPGQSLTLIATANQGSEATYESGFVIDKFPISRPNLTFSTLTVSNMSPEDSSIYLCSVGTGALYGYTFGSGTRLTVV.

This sequence joins TRBV5-4 and TRBJ1-2; weak D call: TRBD1 (5 bases). V lost 1 base and J lost 4, with 8 bases in between. Germline V gene lookup returns CDR1 SGHNT and CDR2 YYREEE (reference sequence). The CDR3 loop spans 13 amino acids. The CDR3 nucleotides are TGTGCCAGCAGCTTGCCAGACAGCTATGGCTACACCTTC. The encoded protein is CASSLPDSYGYTF. Complete variable domain (other parts from reference TRBV5-4 and TRBJ1-2): ETGVTQSPTHLIKTRGQQVTLRCSSQSGHNTVSWYQQALGQGPQFIFQYYREEENGRGNFPPRFSGLQFPNYSSELNVNALELDDSALYLCASSLPDSYGYTFGSGTRLTVV.

The chain combines TRBV7-2 with TRBJ2-2; the D gene is possibly TRBD1 (5 bases). The ends were cut back, 2 bases at V and 0 bases at J, with 13 bases in the middle. The CDR3 is made up of 17 amino acids. Per germline, CDR1 SGHTA and CDR2 FQGNSA. The CDR3: CASSLQGGPTNTGELFF. The DNA for the CDR3 is TGTGCCAGCAGCTTACAGGGCGGACCCACGAACACCGGGGAGCTGTTTTTT. Variable domain in full (rest from reference TRBV7-2 and TRBJ2-2): GAGVSQSPSNKVTEKGKDVELRCDPISGHTALYWYRQSLGQGLEFLIYFQGNSAPDKSGLPSDRFSAERTGGSVSTLTIQRTQQEDSAVYLCASSLQGGPTNTGELFFGEGSRLTVL.

This clonotype was recorded a few times. The chain combines TRBV20-1 with TRBJ2-5, with 12 bases aligning to TRBD2. Germline V gene data show CDR1 as DFQATT and CDR2 as SNEGSKA (reference sequence). This CDR3 has 16 residues. The ends lost 2 bases at V and 3 bases at J; junction bases unmatched: 7. CDR3 DNA: TGCAGTGCTAGACCAACTAGCGGGGGGAGAAAAGAGACCCAGTACTTC. Protein sequence: CSARPTSGGRKETQYF.

The gene calls are TRBV9 and TRBJ1-1; maybe TRBD1 (5 bases). CDR3 length: 15 residues. Germline V gene data show CDR1 as SGDLS and CDR2 as YYNGEE. V was shortened by 0 bases and J by 4 bases, with 13 bases between the two germline ends. The CDR3 nucleotides are TGTGCCAGCAGCGTAGGGGTGGGCAGGGCCACTGAAGCTTTCTTT. It yields the protein CASSVGVGRATEAFF.

This clonotype was observed a few times. The rearrangement joins TRBV27 to TRBJ1-6; 7 bases are a match to TRBD1. The germline CDR1 and CDR2 sequences are MNHEY and SMNVEV (reference sequence). The CDR3 consists of 17 residues. The junction had 6 bases not matched to a gene; V was cut back by 0 bases and J by 4 bases. CDR3 in DNA: TGTGCCAGCAGTTTATCCCGGGACAGTTCTTATAATTCACCCCTCCACTTT. It is translated as CASSLSRDSSYNSPLHF.